A selection of T cell receptor beta chains follows, all from one sample in a study of CD8 T cells in ankylosing spondylitis. One entry per CDR3 protein results from TCRdb running MiXCR on the 5' RACE reads. This repertoire shows about 330,000 distinct CDR3 sequences, approximately 8% found once; its top ten account for just over 14%. The sequencing sample was made of blood, either unsorted or a sorted T cell fraction (not recorded which). The receptors here all came from a male donor with ankylosing spondylitis. CDR3s include the opening cysteine and the closing phenylalanine or tryptophan. Clone size is stated in some rows and not others, as once, few, many or a class when expanded.

CDR3 protein	clone size	V gene	J gene
CASSLSVGTEAFF	few	TRBV7-2	TRBJ1-1
CASSAALLAEATYEQYF	few	TRBV19	TRBJ2-7
CASYPRLAVPDYEQYF	many	TRBV10-3	TRBJ2-7
CASLRRPLDGYTF	few	TRBV28	TRBJ1-2
CASSFTTGGLDEQFF	.	TRBV5-1	TRBJ2-1
CASSLLRQGDSNYGYTF	many	TRBV4-1	TRBJ1-2
CATSRGLDRGGQPQHF	.	TRBV15	TRBJ1-5
CASSPGLGVGQETQYF	.	TRBV9	TRBJ2-5
CASSQEVSNEQFF	many	TRBV5-1	TRBJ2-1
CASRFQGGETQYF	.	TRBV5-6	TRBJ2-5
CATSSDLGVQPQHF	many	TRBV15	TRBJ1-5
CASSLYRAAKNIQYF	.	TRBV7-3	TRBJ2-4
CASRIGGGRQPQHF	.	TRBV12-3/TRBV12-4	TRBJ1-5
CASSAEGSGSRNEQFF	many	TRBV12-3/TRBV12-4	TRBJ2-1
CSVGPQGGTYEQYF	many	TRBV29-1	TRBJ2-7
CSAGVAGDYYEQYF	.	TRBV20-1	TRBJ2-7
CASIDWDGEAFF	many	TRBV11-3	TRBJ1-1
CASSIPGQRRSYNEQFF	.	TRBV19	TRBJ2-1
CASSSAAEQYF	.	TRBV28	TRBJ2-7
CASGLADNYGYTF	few	TRBV6-9	TRBJ1-2